This record covers a single TCR beta chain. This specimen belongs to a study of blood T cell repertoires in COVID-19. Overall study: The cDNA or gDNA used as material had been derived from T cells, B-cell-depleted T cells, or PBMCs.

CDR1 is SGHDT, CDR2 YYEEEE, per germline. The CDR3 loop spans 15 amino acids. V gave up 0 bases and J gave up 5 bases, with 14 bases separating them. Repertoires were generated with immunoSEQ multiplex PCR, while TCRdb's copy carries only in-frame clones and drops some. The sample consists of around 83,000 clones, more than 75% of them appearing once. The sample consisted of peripheral blood. This TCR came from a man older than 75 with active or convalescent COVID-19. The chain recombines TRBV5-6 with TRBJ2-5; D perhaps matches TRBD2 (6 bases). The CDR3 here is CASSLGRTTLETQYF. DNA for the CDR3: TGTGCCAGCAGCTTGGGCAGGACTACGTTGGAGACCCAGTACTTC.